This TCR beta chain comes out of a study of blood T cell repertoires in COVID-19. The overall study: Samples taken during acute and convalescent COVID-19 were collected in the United States, Italy and Spain.

Sequenced by immunoSEQ multiplex PCR; TCRdb stores in-frame clones only, minus some. Among 130,000 or so clones, about four fifths were seen once, and the ten largest hold around 1.4%. V lost 0 bases, J lost 5 bases, and 10 bases lay in between. This CDR3 has 15 amino acids. Germline V lookup: CDR1 MNHEY, CDR2 SVGAGI. This TCR was recovered from a man between 60 and 75 years old with acute or convalescent COVID-19. Sequencing used peripheral blood. The chain carries TRBV6-5 and TRBJ2-2; no firm D call. This CDR3 is CASSYSDTETGELFF. DNA for the CDR3: TGTGCCAGCAGTTACTCTGACACGGAAACCGGGGAGCTGTTTTTT.